The clone carrying this TCR beta chain was counted many times. Its antigen is currently unknown. This CDR3 spans 15 amino acids. V was shortened by 3 bases and J by 3 bases, with 15 bases between the two germline ends. Germline V lookup: CDR1 DFQATT, CDR2 SNEGSKA (reference sequence). The data were obtained in a study of Graves' ophthalmopathy and Graves' hyperthyroidism. Study background: Peripheral blood was gathered at the point of initial diagnosis, before any treatment started.

Study outcomes and limitations: In blood, most expanded thyroid clonotypes above 0.001 frequency were also detected.

RNA transcripts were the source from which TCR beta CDR3 regions were amplified. Second-round multiplex PCR came after a first-round RT-PCR that employed HTBI primers. TCRdb itself ran the multiplex PCR reads through MiXCR, one entry per CDR3 protein. The data contain about 380,000 distinct CDR3 sequences, 15% of them singletons. Sample: peripheral blood. The sequence was obtained from a woman under 30 with stable Graves' hyperthyroidism. The chain links TRBV20-1 to TRBJ1-3; D not resolved. CDR3 in amino acids: CSASNIQANGNTIYF. Written as DNA, the CDR3 is TGCAGTGCTAGTAATATACAAGCGAATGGAAACACCATATATTTT.